This T cell receptor (beta chain) comes out of a study of blood T cells in healthy people across ages. Findings of the study overall: Per million T cells, TCR beta diversity dropped roughly linearly as age increased. Both naive CD4+ cell counts and diversity were greater in long-lived donors than in aged donors.

Comment on this clonotype: The antigen is not known.

CDR3 length: 16 amino acids. Trimming stripped 1 base from V and 2 bases from J, with 12 bases between. Per the germline V gene, CDR1 is SGHAT and CDR2 is FQNNGV. The use of a sample-barcoded 5' primer and a J-beta primer mix characterized a second PCR of roughly 6 to 12 cycles. A minimum of 2.5 million CDR3-containing paired-end reads was obtained for each sample. Each CDR3 protein is one row after TCRdb ran MiXCR on the 5' RACE reads. The table records some 850,000 distinct CDR3 sequences, roughly 24% of them present only once. These records were also assigned to another study, of T cells of mothers and their children.

Sequencing used blood. The clonotype comes from a boy between 10 and 17 years old in good health. The chain couples TRBV11-2 to TRBJ2-4; D not certain. CDR3 DNA: TGTGCCAGCAGCTTAGGGTGGTCAGGAACCAAAAACATTCAGTACTTC. Encoded protein: CASSLGWSGTKNIQYF.